The sequence of this T cell receptor (beta chain) was determined in a study of blood T cell repertoires in COVID-19. Whole-study context: Sites in the United States, Italy and Spain provided acute and convalescent COVID-19 samples.

Per the authors' pipeline: The assay estimated nucleated cells by amplifying reference gene primers. The assay was immunoSEQ multiplex PCR, and TCRdb's table has in-frame clones only and misses some. V and J calls and clone size are given by that table; D and trimming were obtained from the DNA. The sample has 200,000 to 250,000 clones; 70% to 85% are singletons. In Cohort 3, a recovered donor had either two negative PCRs, clearance, or symptom resolution. The CDR3 runs to 12 residues. Germline V gives CDR1 SGHTA, CDR2 FQGTGA. V shed 5 bases, J shed 5 bases, and the junction held 1 base outside the gene matches.

The chain employs TRBV7-3 and TRBJ2-3, with 7 positions matching TRBD2. Sequencing used PBMCs or T cells enriched from blood (not recorded which). The source of this sequence is a man aged 35 to 55 who had recovered from COVID-19. DNA of the CDR3: TGTGCCAGCAGCACGGGGGGAGATACGCAGTATTTT. This sequence encodes CASSTGGDTQYF.